This TCR beta chain stems from a study of cytomegalovirus exposure and HLA in healthy donors. Study findings and constraints: CMV antigen specificity of a few CMV-associated chains was confirmed in vitro. The authors enumerated 150 to 200 TCR beta chains as linked to cytomegalovirus.

Both 60 Vbeta primers and 13 Jbeta primers went into the PCR. Sequenced by immunoSEQ multiplex PCR; TCRdb stores in-frame clones only, minus some. Of 160,000 or so clones detected, roughly 87% appear once; the ten largest clones hold approximately 0.55%. A word on this clone: Its cognate antigen is unknown.

The sequenced material came from PBMCs. The clonotype was recovered from a woman aged 50 to 60 in good health and CMV-seronegative.

The CDR3 nucleotides read TGTGCCAGCAGCTTAGCGGGACTCCAAGAGACCCAGTACTTC. Protein product: CASSLAGLQETQYF. The genes are TRBV7-6 and TRBJ2-5, with D possibly TRBD2 on 6 matching bases. CDR1 SGHVS and CDR2 FNYEAQ come from the germline V gene. Trimming cost V 0 bases and J 1 base, with 6 bases left between them. CDR3 size: 14 residues.